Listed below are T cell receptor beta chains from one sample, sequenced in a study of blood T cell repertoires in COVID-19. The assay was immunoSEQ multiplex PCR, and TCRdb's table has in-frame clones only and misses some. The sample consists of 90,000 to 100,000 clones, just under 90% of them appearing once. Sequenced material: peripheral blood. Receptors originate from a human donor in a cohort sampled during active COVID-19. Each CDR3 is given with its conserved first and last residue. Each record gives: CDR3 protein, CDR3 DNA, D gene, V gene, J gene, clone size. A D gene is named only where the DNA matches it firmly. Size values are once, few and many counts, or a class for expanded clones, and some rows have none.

CDR3 protein: CASNRGNLAVTEAFF; CDR3 DNA: TGCGCCAGCAACCGCGGTAACCTAGCAGTCACTGAAGCTTTCTTT; D gene: NA; V gene: TRBV5-1; J gene: TRBJ1-1; clone size: few
CDR3 protein: CASSKDSLSGANVLTF; CDR3 DNA: TGTGCCAGCAGCAAGGACAGCCTCTCTGGGGCCAACGTCCTGACTTTC; D gene: NA; V gene: TRBV5-4; J gene: TRBJ2-6; clone size: NA
CDR3 protein: CASSPTARDQPQHF; CDR3 DNA: TGTGCCAGCTCCCCAACAGCGAGGGATCAGCCCCAGCATTTT; D gene: NA; V gene: TRBV18; J gene: TRBJ1-5; clone size: NA
CDR3 protein: CASSLARGKYEQYF; CDR3 DNA: TGTGCCAGCAGCTTAGCGCGGGGAAAATACGAGCAGTACTTC; D gene: NA; V gene: TRBV7-2; J gene: TRBJ2-7; clone size: NA
CDR3 protein: CASGLAGTGGFSTEAFF; CDR3 DNA: TGTGCTAGTGGTTTAGCCGGGACAGGGGGCTTTAGCACTGAAGCTTTCTTT; D gene: TRBD1; V gene: TRBV12-5; J gene: TRBJ1-1; clone size: NA
CDR3 protein: CASSPRDTDGQYF; CDR3 DNA: TGTGCCAGCTCACCACGGGACACCGACGGGCAGTACTTC; D gene: NA; V gene: TRBV18; J gene: TRBJ2-7; clone size: NA
CDR3 protein: CASSLVVTGTYNEQFF; CDR3 DNA: TGCGCCAGCAGCTTGGTAGTGACAGGGACCTACAATGAGCAGTTCTTC; D gene: TRBD1; V gene: TRBV5-1; J gene: TRBJ2-1; clone size: once
CDR3 protein: CASSHGGPSTDTQYF; CDR3 DNA: TGTGCCAGCAGCCATGGAGGGCCGAGCACAGATACGCAGTATTTT; D gene: NA; V gene: TRBV3-1/TRBV3-2; J gene: TRBJ2-3; clone size: NA
CDR3 protein: CASSWRGGTDTQYF; CDR3 DNA: TGTGCCAGCAGTTGGCGGGGGGGCACAGATACGCAGTATTTT; D gene: TRBD2; V gene: TRBV2; J gene: TRBJ2-3; clone size: once
CDR3 protein: CASSLGRLAGGGNEQFF; CDR3 DNA: TGTGCCAGCAGCTTAGGCAGACTAGCGGGAGGGGGCAATGAGCAGTTCTTC; D gene: TRBD2; V gene: TRBV7-2; J gene: TRBJ2-1; clone size: once
CDR3 protein: CASSLSRLAGDSGELFF; CDR3 DNA: TGTGCCAGCAGCTTGAGCCGACTAGCGGGAGATTCCGGGGAGCTGTTTTTT; D gene: TRBD2; V gene: TRBV5-8; J gene: TRBJ2-2; clone size: NA
CDR3 protein: CSVEDLGTAGGAYNEQFF; CDR3 DNA: TGCAGCGTTGAAGATCTCGGTACGGCGGGAGGGGCCTACAATGAGCAGTTCTTC; D gene: TRBD2; V gene: TRBV29-1; J gene: TRBJ2-1; clone size: few
CDR3 protein: CASSSGQANQPQHF; CDR3 DNA: TGTGCCAGCAGTTCGGGACAGGCCAATCAGCCCCAGCATTTT; D gene: TRBD1; V gene: TRBV6-2/TRBV6-3; J gene: TRBJ1-5; clone size: NA
CDR3 protein: CATTSEQGRQETQYF; CDR3 DNA: TGTGCCACCACTTCTGAACAGGGGCGTCAAGAGACCCAGTACTTC; D gene: TRBD1; V gene: TRBV10-3; J gene: TRBJ2-5; clone size: NA
CDR3 protein: CASSQDGGNTEAFF; CDR3 DNA: TGTGCCAGCAGCCAAGACGGGGGTAACACTGAAGCTTTCTTT; D gene: NA; V gene: TRBV3-1/TRBV3-2; J gene: TRBJ1-1; clone size: few
CDR3 protein: CASSSGYAREAGELFF; CDR3 DNA: TGCGCCAGCAGCTCGGGATATGCGAGGGAGGCCGGGGAGCTGTTTTTT; D gene: NA; V gene: TRBV5-1; J gene: TRBJ2-2; clone size: NA
CDR3 protein: CASSLVPLAGGEQFF; CDR3 DNA: TGTGCCAGCAGCTTGGTGCCTCTAGCGGGAGGTGAGCAGTTCTTC; D gene: TRBD2; V gene: TRBV5-6; J gene: TRBJ2-1; clone size: NA
CDR3 protein: CATSDPTSGRAVEQFF; CDR3 DNA: TGTGCCACCAGTGACCCGACTAGCGGGAGGGCCGTTGAGCAGTTCTTC; D gene: TRBD2; V gene: TRBV24-1; J gene: TRBJ2-1; clone size: NA
CDR3 protein: CASSPRTGLTTNEKLFF; CDR3 DNA: TGTGCCAGCTCACCACGGACGGGGTTGACAACTAATGAAAAACTGTTTTTT; D gene: NA; V gene: TRBV18; J gene: TRBJ1-4; clone size: once
CDR3 protein: CASSPGLAGGQLEQFF; CDR3 DNA: TGTGCCAGCAGTCCTGGACTAGCGGGAGGGCAACTTGAGCAGTTCTTC; D gene: TRBD2; V gene: TRBV27; J gene: TRBJ2-1; clone size: NA
CDR3 protein: CASSIVGQVGYNEQFF; CDR3 DNA: TGTGCCAGTAGTATAGTGGGGCAGGTGGGTTACAATGAGCAGTTCTTC; D gene: NA; V gene: TRBV19; J gene: TRBJ2-1; clone size: NA
CDR3 protein: CASSVGAGNTEAFF; CDR3 DNA: TGTGCCAGCAGCGTAGGGGCAGGGAACACTGAAGCTTTCTTT; D gene: NA; V gene: TRBV9; J gene: TRBJ1-1; clone size: NA
CDR3 protein: CASSLNPGQGGYQPQHF; CDR3 DNA: TGCGCCAGCAGCTTGAATCCGGGACAGGGTGGGTATCAGCCCCAGCATTTT; D gene: TRBD1; V gene: TRBV5-1; J gene: TRBJ1-5; clone size: NA
CDR3 protein: CASSLPGVTEAFF; CDR3 DNA: TGTGCCAGCAGCTTACCAGGGGTCACTGAAGCTTTCTTT; D gene: NA; V gene: TRBV7-9; J gene: TRBJ1-1; clone size: NA
CDR3 protein: CASTIRPAGTGEQYF; CDR3 DNA: TGTGCCAGCACCATTCGACCAGCGGGAACGGGCGAGCAGTACTTC; D gene: TRBD2; V gene: TRBV28; J gene: TRBJ2-7; clone size: NA
CDR3 protein: CASSLGASGTYNEQFF; CDR3 DNA: TGCGCCAGCAGCTTGGGGGCTAGCGGAACCTACAATGAGCAGTTCTTC; D gene: TRBD2; V gene: TRBV5-1; J gene: TRBJ2-1; clone size: NA
CDR3 protein: CASTTGGWEQYF; CDR3 DNA: TGTGCCAGCACAACAGGGGGCTGGGAGCAGTACTTC; D gene: TRBD1; V gene: TRBV2; J gene: TRBJ2-7; clone size: NA
CDR3 protein: CASRGLDSYNEQFF; CDR3 DNA: TGTGCCAGCAGGGGACTAGACTCATACAATGAGCAGTTCTTC; D gene: TRBD2; V gene: TRBV27; J gene: TRBJ2-1; clone size: NA
CDR3 protein: CASSRDRETNEKLFF; CDR3 DNA: TGTGCCAGCAGCCGAGACAGGGAAACCAATGAAAAACTGTTTTTT; D gene: TRBD1; V gene: TRBV5-6; J gene: TRBJ1-4; clone size: NA
CDR3 protein: CASSWAGSTGNTIYF; CDR3 DNA: TGTGCCAGCAGCTGGGCAGGTTCTACTGGAAACACCATATATTTT; D gene: NA; V gene: TRBV5-4; J gene: TRBJ1-3; clone size: once
CDR3 protein: CASGSAGYSNQPQHF; CDR3 DNA: TGTGCTAGTGGTTCGGCAGGATATAGCAATCAGCCCCAGCATTTT; D gene: NA; V gene: TRBV12-5; J gene: TRBJ1-5; clone size: NA
CDR3 protein: CASSKAVRQATNQPQHF; CDR3 DNA: TGTGCCAGCAGCAAAGCCGTGAGACAGGCTACCAATCAGCCCCAGCATTTT; D gene: NA; V gene: TRBV21-1; J gene: TRBJ1-5; clone size: NA
CDR3 protein: CSVWAGDNEKLFF; CDR3 DNA: TGCAGCGTTTGGGCAGGGGATAATGAAAAACTGTTTTTT; D gene: NA; V gene: TRBV29-1; J gene: TRBJ1-4; clone size: NA
CDR3 protein: CASMGTVNTEAFF; CDR3 DNA: TGTGCCAGCATGGGGACAGTCAACACTGAAGCTTTCTTT; D gene: TRBD1; V gene: TRBV28; J gene: TRBJ1-1; clone size: once
CDR3 protein: CSASRTRGGGEQFF; CDR3 DNA: TGCAGTGCTAGTAGGACTAGGGGGGGTGGTGAGCAGTTCTTC; D gene: NA; V gene: TRBV20-1; J gene: TRBJ2-1; clone size: few
CDR3 protein: CSASRGTETQYF; CDR3 DNA: TGCAGTGCTAGTAGGGGGACGGAGACCCAGTACTTC; D gene: NA; V gene: TRBV20-1; J gene: TRBJ2-5; clone size: NA
CDR3 protein: CASSERSSYNSPLHF; CDR3 DNA: TGTGCCAGCAGTGAAAGGAGCTCCTATAATTCACCCCTCCACTTT; D gene: NA; V gene: TRBV2; J gene: TRBJ1-6; clone size: few
CDR3 protein: CASSPSPYEQYF; CDR3 DNA: TGTGCCAGCAGTCCCTCCCCCTACGAGCAGTACTTC; D gene: NA; V gene: TRBV27; J gene: TRBJ2-7; clone size: NA